The sequence of this TCR beta chain was determined in a study of response to subunit inactivated influenza vaccine (dated by TCRdb to the late 2010s). Broadly, across the study: Deep quantitative profiling of the T cell receptor repertoire was used in the study to follow responses to a trivalent subunit inactivated influenza vaccine.

The method behind the library was RT-PCR. Sequenced using an Illumina HiSeq 2500. TCRdb cleaned the public reads at Q25 with fastp, built clones with MiXCR and kept in-frame beta chains. Each CDR3 protein appears once, grouped with its most common genes and DNA. The sample profile shows approximately 310,000 distinct CDR3 sequences; just over 20% of them were found once. The ten largest make up about a tenth of the sample. The germline V gene yields KGHSH for CDR1 and LQKENI for CDR2. Inclusive of the bounding cysteine and phenylalanine, the CDR3 is 17 residues long. Kept here is only the CDR3 DNA, which spans 51 bases and is read in frame from base 1. V loses 9 bases, J loses 0 bases, and the germline ends lie 18 bases apart. What the research found in general, with its limitations: According to the authors, only a limited number of new T cells may be recruited by each seasonal influenza vaccination.

About this clonotype itself: Its antigen specificity is not known. The sample holds no much larger clone one base away, and base qualities are not on file.

The sequence was obtained from a man aged 45-69 years who received an inactivated influenza vaccine. Donor details come from another sample of the same person, matched by shared clones. This chain joins TRBV18 to TRBJ2-6; a confident D gene designation cannot be given. This specimen consisted of PBMCs from blood, obtained approximately 20 months after vaccination. The nucleotides are TGTGCCAGTAGCCACGGCACGCGTAGCTCTGGGGCCAACGTCCTGACTTTC. This is translated as CASSHGTRSSGANVLTF.